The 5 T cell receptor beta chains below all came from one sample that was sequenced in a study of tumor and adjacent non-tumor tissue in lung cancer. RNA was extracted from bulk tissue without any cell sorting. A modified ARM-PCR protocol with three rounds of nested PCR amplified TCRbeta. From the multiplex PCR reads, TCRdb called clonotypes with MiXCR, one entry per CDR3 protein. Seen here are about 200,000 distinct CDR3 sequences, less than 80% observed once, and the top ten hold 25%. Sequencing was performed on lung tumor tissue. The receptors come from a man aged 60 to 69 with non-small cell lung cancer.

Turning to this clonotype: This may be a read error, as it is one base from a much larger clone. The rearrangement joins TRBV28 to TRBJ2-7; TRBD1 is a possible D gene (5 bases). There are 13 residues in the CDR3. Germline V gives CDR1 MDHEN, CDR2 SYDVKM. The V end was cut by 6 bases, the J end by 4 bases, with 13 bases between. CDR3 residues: CASRTGQGYEQYF. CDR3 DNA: TGTGCCAGCAGAACGGGCCAGGGTTACGAGCAGTACTTC.

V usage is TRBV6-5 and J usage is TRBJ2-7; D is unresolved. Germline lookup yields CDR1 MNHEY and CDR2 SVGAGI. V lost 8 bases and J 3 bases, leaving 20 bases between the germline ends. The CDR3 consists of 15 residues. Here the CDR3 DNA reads TGTGCCAGCGGCAATGAGAGAGTCACACGCTACGAGCAGTACTTC. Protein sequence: CASGNERVTRYEQYF.

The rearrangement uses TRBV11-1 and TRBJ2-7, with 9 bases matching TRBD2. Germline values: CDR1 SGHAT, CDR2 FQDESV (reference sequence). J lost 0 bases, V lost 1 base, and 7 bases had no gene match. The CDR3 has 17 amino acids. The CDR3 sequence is CASSLGVLSGSSYEQYV. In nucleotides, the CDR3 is TGTGCCAGCAGCTTAGGAGTCCTTAGCGGGAGCTCCTACGAGCAGTACGTC.

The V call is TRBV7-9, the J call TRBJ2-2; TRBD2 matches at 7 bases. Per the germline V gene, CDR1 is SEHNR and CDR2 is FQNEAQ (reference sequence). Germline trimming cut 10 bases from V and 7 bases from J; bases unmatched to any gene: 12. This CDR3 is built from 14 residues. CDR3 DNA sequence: TGTGCCACACGGACTAGAGGGAGGATCGGGGAGCTGTTTTTT. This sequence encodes CATRTRGRIGELFF.

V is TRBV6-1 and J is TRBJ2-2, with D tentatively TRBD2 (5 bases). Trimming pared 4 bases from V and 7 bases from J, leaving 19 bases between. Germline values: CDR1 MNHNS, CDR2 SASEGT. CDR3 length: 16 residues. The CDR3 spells CASSVRGKSSGGELFF. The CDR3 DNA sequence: TGTGCCAGCAGTGTAAGAGGCAAATCAAGCGGCGGGGAGCTGTTTTTT.